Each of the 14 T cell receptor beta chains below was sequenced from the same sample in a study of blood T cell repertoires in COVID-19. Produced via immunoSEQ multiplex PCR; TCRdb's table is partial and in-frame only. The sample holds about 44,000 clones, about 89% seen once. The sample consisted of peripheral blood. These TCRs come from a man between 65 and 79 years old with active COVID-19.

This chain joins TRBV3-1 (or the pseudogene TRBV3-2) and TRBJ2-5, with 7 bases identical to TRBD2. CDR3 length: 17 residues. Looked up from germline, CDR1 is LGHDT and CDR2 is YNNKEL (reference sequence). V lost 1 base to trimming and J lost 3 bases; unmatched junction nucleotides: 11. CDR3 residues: CASSQVSGALTKETQYF. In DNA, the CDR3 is TGTGCCAGCAGCCAAGTAAGCGGGGCTCTGACCAAAGAGACCCAGTACTTC.

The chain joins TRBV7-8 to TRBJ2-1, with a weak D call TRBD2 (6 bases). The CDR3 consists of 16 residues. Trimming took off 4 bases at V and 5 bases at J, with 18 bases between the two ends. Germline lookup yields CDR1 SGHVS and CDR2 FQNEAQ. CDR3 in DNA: TGTGCCAGCAGCTCGCCCTTGGACGGAGGGAACAATGAGCAGTTCTTC. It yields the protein CASSSPLDGGNNEQFF.

This chain's CDR3 is CASSSPTARSSYEQYF. The CDR3 region has the DNA TGTGCCAGCAGTTCCCCTACCGCCAGGTCCTCCTACGAGCAGTACTTC. V and J are TRBV28 and TRBJ2-7; the D is unclear. CDR3 length: 16 amino acids. Deletions cut 4 bases from V and 0 bases from J, with 16 bases between. Germline-derived CDR1 and CDR2 are MDHEN and SYDVKM.

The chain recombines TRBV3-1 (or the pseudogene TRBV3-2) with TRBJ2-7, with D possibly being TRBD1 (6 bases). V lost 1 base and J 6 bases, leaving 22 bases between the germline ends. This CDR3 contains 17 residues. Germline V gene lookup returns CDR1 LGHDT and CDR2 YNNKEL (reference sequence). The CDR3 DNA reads TGTGCCAGCAGCCAAGCCACTCCCTGGCAGGGGAACGGCGAGCAGTACTTC. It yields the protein CASSQATPWQGNGEQYF.

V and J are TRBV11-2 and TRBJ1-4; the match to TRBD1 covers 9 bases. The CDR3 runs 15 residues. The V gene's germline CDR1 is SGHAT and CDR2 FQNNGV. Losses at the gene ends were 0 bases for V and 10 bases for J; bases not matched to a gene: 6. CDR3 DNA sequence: TGTGCCAGCAGCTTAGATGCGGGACAGGGCGGAAAACTGTTTTTT. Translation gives CASSLDAGQGGKLFF.

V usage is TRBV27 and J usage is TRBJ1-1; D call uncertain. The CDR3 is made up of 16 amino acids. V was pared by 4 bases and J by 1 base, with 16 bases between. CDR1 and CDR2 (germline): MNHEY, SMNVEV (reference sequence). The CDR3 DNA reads TGTGCCAGCAGTTCCATCAGGTCCGCCGCGAACACTGAAGCTTTCTTT. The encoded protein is CASSSIRSAANTEAFF.

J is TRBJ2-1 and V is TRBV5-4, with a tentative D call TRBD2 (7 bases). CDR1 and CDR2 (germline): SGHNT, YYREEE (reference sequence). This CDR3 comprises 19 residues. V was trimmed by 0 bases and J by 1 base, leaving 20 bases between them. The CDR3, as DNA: TGTGCCAGCAGCTTGGCCGTGTCGGGGGGCCCCTATTCCTACAATGAGCAGTTCTTC. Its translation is CASSLAVSGGPYSYNEQFF.

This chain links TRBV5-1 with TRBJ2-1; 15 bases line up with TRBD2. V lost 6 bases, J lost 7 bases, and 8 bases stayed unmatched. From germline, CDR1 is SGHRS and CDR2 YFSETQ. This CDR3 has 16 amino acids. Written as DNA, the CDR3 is TGCGCCAGCACCCGGACTAGCGGGGGGGGCTTGAATGAGCAGTTCTTC. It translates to CASTRTSGGGLNEQFF.

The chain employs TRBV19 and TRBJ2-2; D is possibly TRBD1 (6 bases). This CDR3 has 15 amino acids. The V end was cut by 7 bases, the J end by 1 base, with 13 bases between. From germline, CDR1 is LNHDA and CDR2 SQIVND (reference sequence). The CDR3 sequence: CASKMGHMNTGELFF. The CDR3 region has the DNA TGTGCCAGTAAAATGGGACATATGAACACCGGGGAGCTGTTTTTT.

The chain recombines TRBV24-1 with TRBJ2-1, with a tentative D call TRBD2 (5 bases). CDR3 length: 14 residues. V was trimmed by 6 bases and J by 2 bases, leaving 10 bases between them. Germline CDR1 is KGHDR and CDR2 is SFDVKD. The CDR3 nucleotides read TGTGCCACCAGTAAAGACGGGGCCTACAATGAGCAGTTCTTC. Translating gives CATSKDGAYNEQFF.

The CDR3, as DNA: TGTGCCAGCAGCTCCGCAGGAACCGGAAACATTCAGTACTTC. This gives the protein CASSSAGTGNIQYF. The chain couples TRBV7-2 to TRBJ2-4, with unresolved D. In germline, CDR1 is SGHTA, CDR2 FQGNSA. V was trimmed by 4 bases and J by 6 bases, leaving 13 bases between them. The CDR3 runs to 14 residues. The full variable domain, its missing parts supplied by reference TRBV7-2 and TRBJ2-4, is GAGVSQSPSNKVTEKGKDVELRCDPISGHTALYWYRQSLGQGLEFLIYFQGNSAPDKSGLPSDRFSAERTGGSVSTLTIQRTQQEDSAVYLCASSSAGTGNIQYFGAGTRLSVL.

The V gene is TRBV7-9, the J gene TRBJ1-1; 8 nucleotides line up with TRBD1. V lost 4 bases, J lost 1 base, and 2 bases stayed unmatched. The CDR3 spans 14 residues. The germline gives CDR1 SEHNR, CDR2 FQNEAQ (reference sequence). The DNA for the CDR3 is TGTGCCAGCAGCTCCGGACAGGGGAACACTGAAGCTTTCTTT. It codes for CASSSGQGNTEAFF.

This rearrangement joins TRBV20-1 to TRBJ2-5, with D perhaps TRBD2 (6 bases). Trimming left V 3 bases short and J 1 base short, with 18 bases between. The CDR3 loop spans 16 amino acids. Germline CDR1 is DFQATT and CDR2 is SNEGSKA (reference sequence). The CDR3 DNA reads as TGCAGTGCTAGTGTAGGGGCAGCCGGGGGCCAAGAGACCCAGTACTTC. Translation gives CSASVGAAGGQETQYF.

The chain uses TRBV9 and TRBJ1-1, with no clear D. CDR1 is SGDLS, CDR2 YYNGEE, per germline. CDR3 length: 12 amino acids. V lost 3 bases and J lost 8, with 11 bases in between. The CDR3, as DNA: TGTGCCAGCAGCGGATTCGGGATGGAAGCTTTCTTT. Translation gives CASSGFGMEAFF.